The 17 T cell receptor beta chains below were found in one sample sequenced in a study of blood T cell repertoires in COVID-19. The repertoire was sequenced with immunoSEQ multiplex PCR; TCRdb's copy has only in-frame clones and lacks some. The table shows 220,000 or so clones, with around nine tenths occurring only once. Sequenced material: peripheral blood. All receptors come from a man aged 55 to 70 with COVID-19, enrolled during active disease.

The chain links TRBV6-2 or TRBV6-3 to TRBJ1-1, with TRBD1 matching 8 bases. The CDR3 loop spans 13 amino acids. Looked up from germline, CDR1 is MNHEY and CDR2 is SVGEGT. Trimming at V came to 8 bases and at J to 5 bases, leaving 7 bases not matched to a gene. The CDR3, as DNA: TGTGCCAGCGGCCCAGGGGGCCCTACTGAAGCTTTCTTT. It encodes CASGPGGPTEAFF.

V and J are TRBV5-1 and TRBJ2-3; possibly TRBD1 for D (6 bases). CDR1 is SGHRS and CDR2 is YFSETQ in the germline V gene. Deletions cut 0 bases from V and 3 bases from J, with 11 bases between. There are 15 residues in the CDR3. In DNA, the CDR3 is TGCGCCAGCAGCTTGGGGGGGCCGTCGACAGATACGCAGTATTTT. Translation: CASSLGGPSTDTQYF. Complete variable domain (other parts from reference TRBV5-1 and TRBJ2-3): KAGVTQTPRYLIKTRGQQVTLSCSPISGHRSVSWYQQTPGQGLQFLFEYFSETQRNKGNFPGRFSGRQFSNSRSEMNVSTLELGDSALYLCASSLGGPSTDTQYFGPGTRLTVL.

The chain combines TRBV11-2 with TRBJ1-2; unclear D gene. CDR1 and CDR2 (germline): SGHAT, FQNNGV. Between the trimmed V and J ends, which lost 5 bases and 4 bases, there was a span of 5 bases. The CDR3 contains 11 residues. Here the CDR3 DNA reads TGTGCCAGCAGCGAGGTCTATGGCTACACCTTC. Protein product: CASSEVYGYTF.

The chain joins TRBV5-5 to TRBJ1-1, with a tentative D call TRBD1 (6 bases). The germline V and J ends were trimmed by 2 bases and 1 base, with 12 bases remaining between them. Per the germline V gene, CDR1 is SGHKS and CDR2 is YYEKEE (reference sequence). There are 15 residues in the CDR3. The CDR3 DNA sequence: TGTGCCAGCAGCTTAACGGGACAAACGAACACTGAAGCTTTCTTT. Protein sequence: CASSLTGQTNTEAFF.

CDR3 nucleotide sequence: TGTGCCAGCAGCACCGGGGAGCGTGGCTACACCTTC. It encodes CASSTGERGYTF. This chain connects TRBV27 to TRBJ1-2; D remains ambiguous. V gave up 6 bases and J gave up 7 bases, with 12 bases separating them. The CDR3 has 12 residues. Germline V gene lookup returns CDR1 MNHEY and CDR2 SMNVEV (reference sequence).

To note about this clone: Other DNA sequences from this sample encode an identical CDR3 as well. The chain links TRBV20-1 to TRBJ2-7; unclear D gene. Germline V CDR1 and CDR2: DFQATT, SNEGSKA (reference sequence). This CDR3 spans 10 amino acids. With 3 bases removed from V and 4 bases from J, the gap between germline ends came to 4 bases. CDR3 residues: CSARLYEQYF. The CDR3 DNA reads TGCAGTGCTAGGTTATACGAGCAGTACTTC.

The J gene is TRBJ2-1, the V gene TRBV9; tentative D call: TRBD2 (5 bases). Germline assignment: CDR1 SGDLS and CDR2 YYNGEE. The CDR3 is made up of 15 amino acids. V was clipped by 0 bases and J by 4 bases, with 11 bases between them. CDR3 DNA sequence: TGTGCCAGCAGCGTAGAACTAGTGGCGTACAATGAGCAGTTCTTC. Encoded protein: CASSVELVAYNEQFF.

Here the CDR3 DNA reads TGTGCCAGCAGCTCGACCCGAACCGGGACAGCGAGCTCCTACGAGCAGTACTTC. The encoded protein is CASSSTRTGTASSYEQYF. The chain links TRBV11-2 to TRBJ2-7; the match to TRBD1 covers 7 bases. Germline values: CDR1 SGHAT, CDR2 FQNNGV. The length of the CDR3 is 18 residues. The V gene end was trimmed by 4 bases and the J gene end by 0 bases; junction bases not matched to a gene: 15.

The chain recombines TRBV27 with TRBJ1-2, with 9 bases identical to TRBD1. V lost 1 base, J lost 0 bases, and 6 bases stayed unmatched. The CDR3 is made up of 17 amino acids. Looked up from germline, CDR1 is MNHEY and CDR2 is SMNVEV (reference sequence). CDR3 nucleotides: TGTGCCAGCAGTTTATTGGGACAGGGCACAACTAACTATGGCTACACCTTC. Residues: CASSLLGQGTTNYGYTF.

This chain's CDR3 is CASSPRVSGNTIYF. The CDR3 coding sequence is TGTGCCAGCAGCCCCCGTGTCTCTGGAAACACCATATATTTT. This rearrangement joins TRBV6-6 to TRBJ1-3; the D is unclear. Germline V gene sequence: CDR1 MNHNY, CDR2 SVGAGI (reference sequence). V was clipped by 6 bases and J by 0 bases, with 9 bases between them. The CDR3 loop spans 14 amino acids.

The chain joins TRBV5-1 to TRBJ2-1, with D perhaps TRBD2 (5 bases). Trimming stripped 0 bases from V and 5 bases from J, with 12 bases between. This CDR3 contains 15 residues. Germline V gene sequence: CDR1 SGHRS, CDR2 YFSETQ. CDR3 sequence: CASSLGTSPHNEQFF. Written as DNA, the CDR3 is TGCGCCAGCAGCTTGGGAACTAGTCCCCACAATGAGCAGTTCTTC.

The rearrangement uses TRBV4-2 and TRBJ2-7; D possibly corresponds to TRBD2 (5 bases). V was cut by 4 bases and J by 2 bases, with 18 bases left in between. CDR3 length: 16 amino acids. CDR1 LGHNA and CDR2 YNFKEQ come from the germline V gene. The DNA for the CDR3 is TGTGCCAGCAGCCTTGCCGAGGGAGAGTTTCCCTACGAGCAGTACTTC. This gives the protein CASSLAEGEFPYEQYF.

V and J are TRBV9 and TRBJ1-6; D not resolved. CDR1 SGDLS and CDR2 YYNGEE come from the germline V gene. The CDR3 loop spans 16 amino acids. V was trimmed by 3 bases and J by 4 bases, leaving 14 bases between them. The CDR3 protein is CASSALAEPYNSPLHF. The CDR3 DNA sequence: TGTGCCAGCAGCGCCTTGGCAGAACCTTATAATTCACCCCTCCACTTT.

The rearrangement links TRBV5-1 to TRBJ2-7, with 8 bases matching TRBD1. This CDR3 contains 17 residues. With V trimmed by 0 bases and J by 4 bases, 12 bases remained unmatched. Germline CDR1 SGHRS, CDR2 YFSETQ. CDR3 sequence (DNA): TGCGCCAGCAGCTTGGGTCGGCGGACAGGGTTACGGTACGAGCAGTACTTC. Residues: CASSLGRRTGLRYEQYF. The whole variable domain, filled in from reference TRBV5-1 and TRBJ2-7, reads KAGVTQTPRYLIKTRGQQVTLSCSPISGHRSVSWYQQTPGQGLQFLFEYFSETQRNKGNFPGRFSGRQFSNSRSEMNVSTLELGDSALYLCASSLGRRTGLRYEQYFGPGTRLTVT.

The chain recombines TRBV10-3 with TRBJ2-7; TRBD1 agrees at 10 bases. V dropped 10 bases and J dropped 3; count of bases not matched to a gene: 9. CDR1 ENHRY and CDR2 SYGVKD come from the germline V gene. There are 14 residues in the CDR3. This CDR3 is CATGTGTGVYEQYF. CDR3 coding DNA: TGTGCCACGGGAACCGGGACAGGGGTCTACGAGCAGTACTTC.

The CDR3 reads CASSIGQGLSPSTDTQYF. Here the CDR3 DNA reads TGCGCCAGCAGCATCGGACAGGGCCTGAGCCCTAGCACAGATACGCAGTATTTT. The chain couples TRBV5-1 to TRBJ2-3, with 8 bases identical to TRBD1. Trimming cost V 4 bases and J 0 bases; bases outside gene matches: 13. The CDR3 contains 18 residues. Germline V gene data show CDR1 as SGHRS and CDR2 as YFSETQ.

The gene calls are TRBV7-2 and TRBJ1-1; 8 bases match TRBD1. This CDR3 spans 15 amino acids. V lost 1 base and J lost 4; bases outside the gene matches: 5. The V gene's germline CDR1 is SGHTA and CDR2 FQGNSA. CDR3 nucleotide sequence: TGTGCCAGCAGCTTAGTGGGACAGGTGACCACTGAAGCTTTCTTT. Residues: CASSLVGQVTTEAFF.